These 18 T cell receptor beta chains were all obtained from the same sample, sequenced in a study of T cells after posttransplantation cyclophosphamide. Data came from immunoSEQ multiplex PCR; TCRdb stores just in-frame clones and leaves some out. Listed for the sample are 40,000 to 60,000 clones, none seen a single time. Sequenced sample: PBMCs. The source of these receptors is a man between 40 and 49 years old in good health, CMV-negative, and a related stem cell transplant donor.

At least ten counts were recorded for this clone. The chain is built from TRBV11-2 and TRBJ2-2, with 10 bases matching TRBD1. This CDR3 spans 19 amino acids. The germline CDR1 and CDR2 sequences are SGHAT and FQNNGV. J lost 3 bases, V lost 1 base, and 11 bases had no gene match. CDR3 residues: CASSLGWADRGNDTGELFF. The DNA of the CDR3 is TGTGCCAGCAGCTTAGGATGGGCGGACAGGGGGAACGACACCGGGGAGCTGTTTTTT.

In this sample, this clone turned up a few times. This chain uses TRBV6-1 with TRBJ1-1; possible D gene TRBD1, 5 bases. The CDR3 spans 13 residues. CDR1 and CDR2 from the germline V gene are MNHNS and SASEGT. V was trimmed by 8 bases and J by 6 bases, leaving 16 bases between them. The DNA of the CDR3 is TGTGCCAGCGGCCGGGGGGGAAGCTCTGAAGCTTTCTTT. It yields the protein CASGRGGSSEAFF.

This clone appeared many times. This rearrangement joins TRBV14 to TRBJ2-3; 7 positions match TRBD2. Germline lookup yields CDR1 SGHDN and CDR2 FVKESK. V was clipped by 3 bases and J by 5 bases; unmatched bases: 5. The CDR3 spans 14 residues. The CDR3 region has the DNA TGTGCCAGCAGCCAGGCGCTAGCGGTAGATACGCAGTATTTT. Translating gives CASSQALAVDTQYF.

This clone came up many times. The CDR3 DNA follows: TGTGCCAGCAGCTCGGAGGGACTAGCAGCCGGGGAGCTGTTTTTT. Amino acids: CASSSEGLAAGELFF. This chain uses TRBV7-2 with TRBJ2-2; 9 bases fit TRBD2. There are 15 residues in the CDR3. With V trimmed by 4 bases and J by 6 bases, 6 bases remained unmatched. Germline CDR1 and CDR2: SGHTA and FQGNSA.

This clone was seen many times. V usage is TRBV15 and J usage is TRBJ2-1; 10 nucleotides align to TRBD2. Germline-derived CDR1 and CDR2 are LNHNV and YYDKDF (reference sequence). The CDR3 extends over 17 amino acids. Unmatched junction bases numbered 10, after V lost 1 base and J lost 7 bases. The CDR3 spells CATSRGLAGVEKNEQFF. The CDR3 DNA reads TGTGCCACCAGCAGAGGGCTAGCGGGAGTGGAGAAAAATGAGCAGTTCTTC.

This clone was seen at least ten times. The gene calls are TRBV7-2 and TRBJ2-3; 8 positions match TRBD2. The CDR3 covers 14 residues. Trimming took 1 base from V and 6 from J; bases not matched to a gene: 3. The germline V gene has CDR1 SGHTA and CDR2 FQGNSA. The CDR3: CASSLVPGGDTQYF. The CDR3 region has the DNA TGTGCCAGCAGCTTAGTGCCGGGAGGGGATACGCAGTATTTT.

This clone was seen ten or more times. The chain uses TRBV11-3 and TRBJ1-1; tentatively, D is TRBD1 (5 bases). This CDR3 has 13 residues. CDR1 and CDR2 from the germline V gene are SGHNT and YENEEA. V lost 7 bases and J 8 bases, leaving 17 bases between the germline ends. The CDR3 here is CASKRTGGTEAFF. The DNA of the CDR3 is TGTGCCAGCAAGCGAACCGGAGGGACGGAAGCTTTCTTT.

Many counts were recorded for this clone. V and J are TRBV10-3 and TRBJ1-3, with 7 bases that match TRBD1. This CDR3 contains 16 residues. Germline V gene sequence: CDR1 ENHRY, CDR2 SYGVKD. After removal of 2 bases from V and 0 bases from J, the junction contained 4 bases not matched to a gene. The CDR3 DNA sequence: TGTGCCATCAGTGAGGTGGGACAGATCTCTGGAAACACCATATATTTT. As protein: CAISEVGQISGNTIYF.

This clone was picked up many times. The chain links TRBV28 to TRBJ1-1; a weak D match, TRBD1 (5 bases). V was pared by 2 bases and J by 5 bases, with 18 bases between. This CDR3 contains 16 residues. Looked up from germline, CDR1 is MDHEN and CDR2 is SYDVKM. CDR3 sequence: CASSLTGRRGYTEAFF. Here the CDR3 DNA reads TGTGCCAGCAGTTTAACCGGGCGGCGGGGGTATACTGAAGCTTTCTTT.

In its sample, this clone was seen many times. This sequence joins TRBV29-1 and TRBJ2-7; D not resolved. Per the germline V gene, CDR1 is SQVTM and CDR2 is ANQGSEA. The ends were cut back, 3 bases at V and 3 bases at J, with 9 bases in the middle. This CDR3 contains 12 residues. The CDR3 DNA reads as TGCAGCGTTGAGGTCGGAGTCTACGAGCAGTACTTC. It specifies CSVEVGVYEQYF.

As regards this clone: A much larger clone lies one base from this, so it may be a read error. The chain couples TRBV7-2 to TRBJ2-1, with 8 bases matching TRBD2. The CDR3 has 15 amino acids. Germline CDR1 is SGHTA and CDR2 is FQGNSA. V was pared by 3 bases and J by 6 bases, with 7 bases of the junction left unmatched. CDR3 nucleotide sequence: TGTGCCAGCAGCTTCGGGAGGGGGGGGCGCAATGAGCAGTTCTTC. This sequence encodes CASSFGRGGRNEQFF.

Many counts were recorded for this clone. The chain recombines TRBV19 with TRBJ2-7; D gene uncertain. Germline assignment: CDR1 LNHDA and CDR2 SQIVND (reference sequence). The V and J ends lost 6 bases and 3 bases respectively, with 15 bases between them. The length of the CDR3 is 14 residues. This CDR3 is CASRAAETHYEQYF. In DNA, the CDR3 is TGTGCCAGTAGGGCTGCTGAAACCCACTACGAGCAGTACTTC.

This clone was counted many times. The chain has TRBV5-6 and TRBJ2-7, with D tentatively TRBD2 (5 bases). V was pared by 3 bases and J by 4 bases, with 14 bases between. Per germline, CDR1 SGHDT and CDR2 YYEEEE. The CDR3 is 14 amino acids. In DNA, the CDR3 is TGTGCCAGCAGCTCCCTGGGGAGTACTTACGAGCAGTACTTC. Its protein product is CASSSLGSTYEQYF.

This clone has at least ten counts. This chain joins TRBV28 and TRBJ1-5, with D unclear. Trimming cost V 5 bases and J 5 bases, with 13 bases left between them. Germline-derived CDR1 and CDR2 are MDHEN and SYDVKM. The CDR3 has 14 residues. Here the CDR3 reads CASSLEREYQPQHF. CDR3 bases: TGTGCCAGCAGTCTGGAGAGGGAGTATCAGCCCCAGCATTTT.

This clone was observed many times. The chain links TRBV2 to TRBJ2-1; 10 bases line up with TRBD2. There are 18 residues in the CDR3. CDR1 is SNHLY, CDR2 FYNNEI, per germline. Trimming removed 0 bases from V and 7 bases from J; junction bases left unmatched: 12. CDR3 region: CASSEARFGASGRNEQFF. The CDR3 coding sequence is TGTGCCAGCAGTGAAGCCAGGTTTGGGGCTAGCGGGAGAAATGAGCAGTTCTTC.

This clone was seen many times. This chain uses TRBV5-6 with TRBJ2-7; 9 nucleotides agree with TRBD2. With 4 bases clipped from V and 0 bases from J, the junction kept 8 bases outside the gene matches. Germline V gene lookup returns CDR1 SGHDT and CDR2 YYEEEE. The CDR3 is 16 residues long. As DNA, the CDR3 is TGTGCCAGCAGCCTAACCCTAGCGGGGTACTCCTACGAGCAGTACTTC. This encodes CASSLTLAGYSYEQYF.

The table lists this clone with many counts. CDR3 protein: CASSVGAGGTETQYF. The CDR3 DNA reads TGTGCCAGCAGCGTAGGAGCGGGAGGGACAGAGACCCAGTACTTC. The gene calls are TRBV9 and TRBJ2-5; 10 bases line up with TRBD2. Losses at the gene ends were 0 bases for V and 4 bases for J; bases not matched to a gene: 3. The CDR3 has 15 residues. Per the germline V gene, CDR1 is SGDLS and CDR2 is YYNGEE.

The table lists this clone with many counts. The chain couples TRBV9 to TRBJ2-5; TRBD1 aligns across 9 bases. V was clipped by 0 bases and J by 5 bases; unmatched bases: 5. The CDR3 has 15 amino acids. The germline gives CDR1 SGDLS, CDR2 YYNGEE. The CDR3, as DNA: TGTGCCAGCAGCGTAGTTGAGGGACAGGGTGAGACCCAGTACTTC. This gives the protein CASSVVEGQGETQYF.